A selection of T cell receptor beta chains follows, all from one sample in a study of T cells after yellow fever vaccination. TCRdb used MiXCR to reprocess the 5' RACE reads, holding one entry per CDR3 protein. The repertoire holds under 500,000 distinct CDR3 sequences, about 17% seen once, with roughly a sixth in the top ten. The input for sequencing was PBMCs, taken before the yellow fever booster vaccination. The receptors were gathered from a young man who received the YFV17D yellow fever vaccine. Each CDR3 is given with its conserved first and last residue. A D gene is named only where the DNA matches it firmly. Rows may omit the clone size; those that give it use once, few, many or a size class.

clone size	V gene	D gene	J gene	CDR3 protein	CDR3 DNA
many	TRBV9	-	TRBJ2-3	CASSVSGTSFRTDTQYF	TGTGCCAGCAGCGTGTCCGGGACTTCCTTCCGCACAGATACGCAGTATTTT
-	TRBV18	-	TRBJ2-5	CASSPGGAETQYF	TGTGCCAGCTCACCCGGGGGTGCAGAGACCCAGTACTTC
few	TRBV4-3	TRBD2	TRBJ2-3	CASSQGLRGFPPDTQYF	TGCGCCAGCAGCCAAGGCTTGCGGGGGTTCCCACCAGATACGCAGTATTTT
-	TRBV20-1	-	TRBJ2-1	CSARVPGMHEQFF	TGCAGTGCTAGAGTCCCAGGGATGCATGAGCAGTTCTTC
few	TRBV24-1	-	TRBJ1-1	CATSDPDSIEAFF	TGTGCCACCAGTGATCCGGACAGTATTGAAGCTTTCTTT
-	TRBV24-1	-	TRBJ2-1	CATSDLTDNEQFF	TGTGCCACCAGTGATTTGACCGACAATGAGCAGTTCTTC
-	TRBV20-1	-	TRBJ1-3	CSAMDRNSGNTIYF	TGCAGTGCCATGGACAGAAACTCTGGAAACACCATATATTTT
-	TRBV12-3/TRBV12-4	-	TRBJ2-5	CASRRVDETQYF	TGTGCCAGCAGGCGGGTTGACGAGACCCAGTACTTC
-	TRBV9	TRBD2	TRBJ2-1	CASSISGGALNEQFF	TGTGCCAGCAGCATAAGCGGGGGGGCCTTGAATGAGCAGTTCTTC
-	TRBV24-1	-	TRBJ2-3	CATSARGDGSYF	TGTGCCACCAGTGCCCGGGGCGACGGTTCGTATTTT